This T cell receptor beta chain was profiled in a study of spatial heterogeneity in lung cancer. Background on the study: Averaged across combinations, each unique TCR and UMI pairing appeared more than ten times in raw reads, which were uncorrected.

CDR3 length: 11 amino acids. Germline V gene lookup returns CDR1 SGHDT and CDR2 YYEEEE. The ends lost 4 bases at V and 10 bases at J; junction bases unmatched: 2. Study-level results: Among blood samples, ubiquitous expanded tumor TCRs appeared more at resection than at follow-up.

Time point here: sample taken at primary tumor resection. Sequencing of whole RNA from tumor, nontumor lung or frozen PBMC involved no sorting. The donors, 72 patients with untreated early-stage non-small cell lung cancer, provided the samples. This clonotype occurred a few times. Its antigen is as yet unknown. Single TCR cDNA molecules each had their own unique molecular identifier. TCRdb analysed the 5' RACE reads with MiXCR anew, one entry per CDR3 protein. The sample has roughly 79,000 distinct CDR3 sequences, roughly an eighth seen once; the top ten hold 3.5% to 5.5%. Sequencing was performed on PBMCs, taken at surgery. This sequence joins TRBV5-6 and TRBJ2-3; 8 bases line up with TRBD1. The sequence was obtained from a male donor with early-stage non-small cell lung cancer. The CDR3 bases are TGTGCCAGCAGCCAGGGGGCTGCGCAGTATTTT. This gives the protein CASSQGAAQYF.